This TCR beta chain was found in a study of T cell responses to AZD1222 COVID-19 vaccine (dated by TCRdb to 2020 to 2022). Notes on the research overall: AZD1222 recipients with second doses at about 4 weeks or about 12 weeks were pooled, because spike-specific TCR depth and breadth did not differ between schedules. A total of around 240 trial participants underwent TCR sequencing, of whom about 210 had received two doses of AZD1222 and some 26 had received two doses of the MenACWY control vaccine. Trial participants were enrolled into age subgroups of 18-55, 56-69 and 70-plus years, which contained roughly 140, 27 and 60 TCR-sequenced participants, respectively. General findings and caveats noted by the study authors: The whole spike protein was spanned by vaccine-associated CD4 TCRs, and dominant responses were seen in regions 160-218 and 743-854. Participants were mostly white British and included more females than males, and it was suggested by the authors that clonal diversity may have been underestimated. Only a handful of AZD1222 recipients were SARS-CoV-2 seropositive at baseline, limiting conclusions about previously exposed vaccinees. Because no day 14 peak-response samples were available, the repertoires could be characterized only after the peak T cell response. The 56-69-year group was small, and its depth increase did not reach significance, likely because of low power. Epitopes outside the regions mutated in the B.1.351 and B.1.1.7 variants were reportedly recognized by nearly half of the unique spike-specific TCRs. After two AZD1222 doses, both the breadth and the depth of spike-specific TCRs were significantly higher than at day 0 and than in MenACWY recipients.

The time point label here, explained by the study, means: baseline before first vaccination. Vaccinee samples were obtained from the UK trials COV001 and COV002, which included a single-blind randomized controlled phase 2/3 trial of AZD1222 (ChAdOx1 nCoV-19) in healthy adults. For TCRbeta chain sequencing, PBMC samples were collected from trial participants at day 0 and at day 28 after the second dose. Note on this clone: Its cognate antigen has yet to be identified. Qualities for individual bases were not recorded, and no much larger clone is one base off.

Per the germline V gene, MNHEY is the CDR1 and SVGAGI is the CDR2. V is reduced by 6 bases and J by 3 bases, leaving a spacing of 16 bases between them. The CDR3 runs 15 residues from the cysteine to the phenylalanine. Only CDR3 DNA is held: 45 bases, read in frame from base 1. The CDR3 regions of human TCRbeta chains were subjected to immunosequencing. The authors processed their data as follows. Repertoire TCRs were checked for matches against a reference library of SARS-CoV-2-specific TCRs that had been generated using the MIRA antigen-specificity platform. Breadth was defined as the fraction of unique TCRs that were SARS-CoV-2-associated, and depth was defined as the fraction of total T cells that were SARS-CoV-2-associated. Using the MIRA data, every spike-specific TCR was mapped to the spike region that the TCR reacted to and assigned to either a CD4 or a CD8 class. Log10-transformed breadth and depth values were compared by one-way ANOVA with Sidak's multiple comparisons tests. TCRdb re-hosts the immuneACCESS table, in-frame sequences only. Its copies lack some clones; in the studies checked, an unresolved V gene accounts for under half of them, and the cause for the rest is not known. The V and J calls and the clone size are those of that table, but D and trimming were determined from the DNA. This sample gives about 110,000 clones in total; over 80% of them show up just once. Together, the top ten hold 7% to 9% of the sample.

The material was peripheral blood, obtained on day 0 of AZD1222 vaccination. This clonotype was obtained from an adult in good health. The receptor chain draws on TRBV6-5 and TRBJ2-3; a tentative D match to TRBD2 spans 5 bases. The bases are TGTGCCAGCAGAACCGGGGTCTGGGAGACAGATACGCAGTATTTT. It encodes CASRTGVWETDTQYF.